The clone carrying this T cell receptor (beta chain) was seen a few times. Its target is not known. CDR3 length equals 15 residues. Germline V CDR1 and CDR2: SGHVS, FQNEAQ. J gave up 7 bases and V 7 bases, and 6 bases lay outside the gene matches. TCRdb keeps only in-frame clones here, not all; method: immunoSEQ multiplex PCR. This table holds hundreds of thousands of clones, about nine tenths found once. This specimen belongs to a study of Ad26.COV2.S vaccination and SARS-CoV-2 variants. The overall study: Once, or twice with 56 days between doses, Ad26.COV2.S was given intramuscularly. General study results and limits: Vaccine recipients and placebo recipients showed similar non-spike TCR breadth. Quantification of TCR breadth and depth may have yielded underestimates of total T cell responses.

Documented treatment: about 20 received Ad26.COV2.S at low or high dose, single or two shots; a few received placebo; per-sample allocation not given. Samples analyzed were those drawn on day 63 after the first vaccine or placebo injection. Boston hosted the donor, who was an adult aged 18-55 years. The source of this sequence is a person between 18 and 65 years old who received the Ad26.COV2.S COVID-19 vaccine or a placebo. Sequences were derived from peripheral blood, sampled in a trial of Ad26.COV2.S vaccine versus placebo. The chain recombines TRBV7-8 with TRBJ2-2; 13 nucleotides agree with TRBD2. The CDR3 is CASTGTSGANGELFF. Here the CDR3 DNA reads TGTGCCAGCACCGGGACTAGCGGGGCGAACGGGGAGCTGTTTTTT.